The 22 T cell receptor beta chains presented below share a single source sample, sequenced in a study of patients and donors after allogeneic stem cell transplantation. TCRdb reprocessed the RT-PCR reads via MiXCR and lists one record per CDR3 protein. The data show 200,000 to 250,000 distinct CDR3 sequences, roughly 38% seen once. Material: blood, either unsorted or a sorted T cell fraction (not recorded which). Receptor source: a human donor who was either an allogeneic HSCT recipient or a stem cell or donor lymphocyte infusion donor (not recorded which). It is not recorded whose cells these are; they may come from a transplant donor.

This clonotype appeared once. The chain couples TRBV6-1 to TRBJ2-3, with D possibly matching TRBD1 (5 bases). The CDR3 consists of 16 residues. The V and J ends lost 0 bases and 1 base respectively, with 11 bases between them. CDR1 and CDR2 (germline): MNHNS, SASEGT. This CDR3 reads CASSEAAGHGTDTQYF. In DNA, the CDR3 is TGTGCCAGCAGTGAAGCGGCAGGGCATGGCACAGATACGCAGTATTTT.

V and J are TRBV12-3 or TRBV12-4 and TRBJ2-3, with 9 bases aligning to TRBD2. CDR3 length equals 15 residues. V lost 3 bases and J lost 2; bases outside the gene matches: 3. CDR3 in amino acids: CASSLAGGHTDTQYF. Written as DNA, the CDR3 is TGTGCCAGCAGTTTGGCGGGGGGGCACACAGATACGCAGTATTTT.

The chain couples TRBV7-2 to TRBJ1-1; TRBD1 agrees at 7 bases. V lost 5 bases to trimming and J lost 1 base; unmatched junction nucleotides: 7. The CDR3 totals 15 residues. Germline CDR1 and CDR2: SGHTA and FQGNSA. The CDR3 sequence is CASSPRQGSNTEAFF. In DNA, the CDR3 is TGTGCCAGCAGCCCCCGACAGGGATCGAACACTGAAGCTTTCTTT.

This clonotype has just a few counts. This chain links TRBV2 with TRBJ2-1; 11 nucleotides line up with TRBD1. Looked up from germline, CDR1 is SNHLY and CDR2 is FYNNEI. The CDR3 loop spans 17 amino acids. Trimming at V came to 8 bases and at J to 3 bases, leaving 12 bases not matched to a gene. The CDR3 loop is CASRREGQGAGYNEQFF. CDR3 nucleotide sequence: TGTGCCAGCCGGCGGGAAGGACAGGGGGCGGGCTACAATGAGCAGTTCTTC.

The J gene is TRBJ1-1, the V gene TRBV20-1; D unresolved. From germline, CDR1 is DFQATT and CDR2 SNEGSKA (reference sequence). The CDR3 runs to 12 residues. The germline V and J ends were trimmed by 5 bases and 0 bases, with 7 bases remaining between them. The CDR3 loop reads CSAPYLNTEAFF. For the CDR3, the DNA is TGCAGTGCTCCGTATCTGAACACTGAAGCTTTCTTT.

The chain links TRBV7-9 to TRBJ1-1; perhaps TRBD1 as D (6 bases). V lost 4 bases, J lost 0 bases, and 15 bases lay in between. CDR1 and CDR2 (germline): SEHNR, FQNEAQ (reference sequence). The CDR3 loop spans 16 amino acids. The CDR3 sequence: CASSSGQISMNTEAFF. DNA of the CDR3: TGTGCCAGCAGCTCAGGACAGATTTCTATGAACACTGAAGCTTTCTTT.

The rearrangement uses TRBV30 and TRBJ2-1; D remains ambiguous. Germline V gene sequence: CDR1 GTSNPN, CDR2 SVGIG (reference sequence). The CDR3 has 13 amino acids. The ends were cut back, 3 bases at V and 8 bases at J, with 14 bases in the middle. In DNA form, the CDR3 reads TGTGCCTGGAGGAGGATAAGCGCAGATGAGCAGTTCTTC. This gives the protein CAWRRISADEQFF.

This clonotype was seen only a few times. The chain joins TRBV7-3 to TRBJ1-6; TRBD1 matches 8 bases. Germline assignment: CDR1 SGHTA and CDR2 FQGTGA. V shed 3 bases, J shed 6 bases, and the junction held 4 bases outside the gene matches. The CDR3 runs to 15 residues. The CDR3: CASSLTGVGNSPLHF. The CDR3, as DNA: TGTGCCAGCAGCTTGACAGGGGTCGGTAATTCACCCCTCCACTTT.

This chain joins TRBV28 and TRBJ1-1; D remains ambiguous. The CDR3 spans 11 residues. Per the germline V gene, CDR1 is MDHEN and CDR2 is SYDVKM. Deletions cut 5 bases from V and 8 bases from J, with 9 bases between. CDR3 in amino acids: CASSNAPEAFF. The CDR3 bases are TGTGCCAGCAGTAACGCCCCCGAAGCTTTCTTT.

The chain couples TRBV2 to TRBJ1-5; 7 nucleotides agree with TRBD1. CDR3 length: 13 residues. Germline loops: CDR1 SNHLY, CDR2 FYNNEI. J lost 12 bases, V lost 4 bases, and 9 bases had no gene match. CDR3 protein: CASSARGGTDQHF. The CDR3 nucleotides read TGTGCCAGCAGTGCCAGGGGGGGGACAGACCAGCATTTT.

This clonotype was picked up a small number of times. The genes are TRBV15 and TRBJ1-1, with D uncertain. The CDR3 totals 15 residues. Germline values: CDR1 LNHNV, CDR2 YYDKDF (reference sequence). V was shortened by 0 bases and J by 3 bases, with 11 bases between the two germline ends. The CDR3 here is CATSREVAVDTEAFF. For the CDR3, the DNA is TGTGCCACCAGCAGAGAAGTAGCGGTCGACACTGAAGCTTTCTTT.

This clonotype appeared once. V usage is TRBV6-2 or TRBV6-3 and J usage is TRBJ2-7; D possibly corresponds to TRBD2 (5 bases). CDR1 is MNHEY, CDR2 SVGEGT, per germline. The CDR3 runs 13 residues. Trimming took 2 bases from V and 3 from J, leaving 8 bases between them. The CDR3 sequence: CASSYGRGYEQYF. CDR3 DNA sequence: TGTGCCAGCAGTTACGGCCGGGGCTACGAGCAGTACTTC.

DNA for the CDR3: TGTGCCAGCAGCTTACGGACTGCTGGACAAGAGACCCAGTACTTC. Residues: CASSLRTAGQETQYF. The gene calls are TRBV11-3 and TRBJ2-5; D perhaps matches TRBD2 (5 bases). The length of the CDR3 is 15 residues. The germline V gene has CDR1 SGHNT and CDR2 YENEEA. Trimming took 2 bases from V and 2 from J, leaving 12 bases between them. Looking up the rest from reference TRBV11-3 and TRBJ2-5 gives the full variable domain: EAGVVQSPRYKIIEKKQPVAFWCNPISGHNTLYWYLQNLGQGPELLIRYENEEAVDDSQLPKDRFSAERLKGVDSTLKIQPAELGDSAVYLCASSLRTAGQETQYFGPGTRLLVL.

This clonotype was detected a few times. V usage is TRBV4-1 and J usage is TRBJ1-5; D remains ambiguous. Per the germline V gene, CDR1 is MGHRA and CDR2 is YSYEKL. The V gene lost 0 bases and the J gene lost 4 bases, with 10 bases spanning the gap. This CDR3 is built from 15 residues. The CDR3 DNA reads TGCGCCAGCAGCCAAGAAGTTCTCAGAAATCAGCCCCAGCATTTT. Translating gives CASSQEVLRNQPQHF.

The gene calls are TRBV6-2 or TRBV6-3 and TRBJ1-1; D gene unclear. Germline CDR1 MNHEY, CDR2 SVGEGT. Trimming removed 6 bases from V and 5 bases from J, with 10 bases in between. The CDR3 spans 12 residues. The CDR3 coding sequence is TGTGCCAGCAGCCGACCACAAACTGAAGCTTTCTTT. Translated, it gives CASSRPQTEAFF.

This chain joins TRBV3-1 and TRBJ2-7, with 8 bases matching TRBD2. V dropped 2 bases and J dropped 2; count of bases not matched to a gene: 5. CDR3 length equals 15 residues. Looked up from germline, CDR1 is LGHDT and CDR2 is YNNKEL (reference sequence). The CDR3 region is CASSQTEAGAYEQYF. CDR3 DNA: TGTGCCAGCAGCCAAACGGAAGCGGGGGCCTACGAGCAGTACTTC.

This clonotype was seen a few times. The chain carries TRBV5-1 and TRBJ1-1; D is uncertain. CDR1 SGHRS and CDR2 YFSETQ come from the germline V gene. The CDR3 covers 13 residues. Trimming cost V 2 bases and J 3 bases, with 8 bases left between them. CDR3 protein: CASSFLPDTEAFF. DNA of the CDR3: TGCGCCAGCAGCTTTCTGCCGGACACTGAAGCTTTCTTT. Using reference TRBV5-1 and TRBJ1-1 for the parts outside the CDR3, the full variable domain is KAGVTQTPRYLIKTRGQQVTLSCSPISGHRSVSWYQQTPGQGLQFLFEYFSETQRNKGNFPGRFSGRQFSNSRSEMNVSTLELGDSALYLCASSFLPDTEAFFGQGTRLTVV.

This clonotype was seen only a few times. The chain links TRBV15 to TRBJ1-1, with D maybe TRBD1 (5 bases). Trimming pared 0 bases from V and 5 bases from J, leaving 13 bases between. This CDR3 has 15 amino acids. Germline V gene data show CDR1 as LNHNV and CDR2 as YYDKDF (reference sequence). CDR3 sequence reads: CATSRDLGARTEAFF. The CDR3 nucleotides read TGTGCCACCAGCAGAGATCTAGGGGCAAGGACTGAAGCTTTCTTT.

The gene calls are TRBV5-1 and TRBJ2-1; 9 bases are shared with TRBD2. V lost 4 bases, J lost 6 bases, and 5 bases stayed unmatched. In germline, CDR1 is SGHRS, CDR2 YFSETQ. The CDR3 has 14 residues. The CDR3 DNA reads TGCGCCAGCAGCACCGCGGGGGGGCTCAATGAGCAGTTCTTC. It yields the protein CASSTAGGLNEQFF.

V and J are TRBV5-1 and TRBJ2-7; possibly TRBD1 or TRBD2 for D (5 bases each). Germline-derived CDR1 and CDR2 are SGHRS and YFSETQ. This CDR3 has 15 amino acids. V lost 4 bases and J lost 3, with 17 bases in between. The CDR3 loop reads CASSPTGTSNYEQYF. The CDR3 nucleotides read TGCGCCAGCAGCCCTACCGGGACCTCAAACTACGAGCAGTACTTC.

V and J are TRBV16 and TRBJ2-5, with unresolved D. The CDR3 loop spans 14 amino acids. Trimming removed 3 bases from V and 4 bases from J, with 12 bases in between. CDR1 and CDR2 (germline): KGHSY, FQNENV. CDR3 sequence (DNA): TGTGCCAGCAGCCAGGGATATTCAGGAGAGACCCAGTACTTC. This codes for CASSQGYSGETQYF.

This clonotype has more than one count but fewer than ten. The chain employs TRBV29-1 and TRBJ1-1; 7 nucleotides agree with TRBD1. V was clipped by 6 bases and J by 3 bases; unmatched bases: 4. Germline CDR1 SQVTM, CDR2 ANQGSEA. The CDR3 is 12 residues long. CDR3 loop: CSVDRFDTEAFF. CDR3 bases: TGCAGCGTGGACAGGTTCGACACTGAAGCTTTCTTT.